A selection of T cell receptor beta chains follows, all from one sample in a study of siplizumab effects on memory and regulatory T cells. Clones were sequenced by immunoSEQ multiplex PCR, and TCRdb holds only the in-frame ones, with some missing. The table has around 82,000 clones, roughly 93% seen once. Specimen: CD8+ T cells sorted from blood. The receptors here all came from a human donor in good health. Each CDR3 is given with its conserved first and last residue. The order of the fields is V gene, J gene, CDR3 length, clone size, D gene, CDR3 DNA, CDR3 protein. The D gene is left open where the match is weak. The size field is filled for only some rows; it gives once, few, many or a size class.

v_gene: TRBV5-4; j_gene: TRBJ1-2; len: 13; abundance: -; d_gene: TRBD1; CDR3nt: TGTGCCAGCAGCATCTCTCGGGACAGGTCTACCACCTTC; CDR3aa: CASSISRDRSTTF
v_gene: TRBV12-5; j_gene: TRBJ1-2; len: 10; abundance: -; d_gene: -; CDR3nt: TGTGCTAGTGGCGTGAATGGCTACACCTTC; CDR3aa: CASGVNGYTF
v_gene: TRBV5-4; j_gene: TRBJ1-1; len: 14; abundance: -; d_gene: -; CDR3nt: TGTGCCAGCAGCTTGGCGGGCCCTAACACTGAAGCTTTCTTT; CDR3aa: CASSLAGPNTEAFF
v_gene: TRBV11-2; j_gene: TRBJ2-4; len: 13; abundance: few; d_gene: -; CDR3nt: TGTGCCAGCAGCTTAGAGCCAGGGAACATTCAGTACTTC; CDR3aa: CASSLEPGNIQYF
v_gene: TRBV4-2; j_gene: TRBJ2-1; len: 15; abundance: -; d_gene: TRBD2; CDR3nt: TGTGCCAGCAGCCAAAGTACTAGCGGGGACAATGAGCAGTTCTTC; CDR3aa: CASSQSTSGDNEQFF
v_gene: TRBV13; j_gene: TRBJ1-1; len: 19; abundance: -; d_gene: -; CDR3nt: TGTGCCAGCAGCTTCGACCCCTTCGTTGGGGGGACGGCGAACACTGAAGCTTTCTTT; CDR3aa: CASSFDPFVGGTANTEAFF
v_gene: TRBV5-5; j_gene: TRBJ2-7; len: 12; abundance: -; d_gene: TRBD2; CDR3nt: TGTGCCAGCACCGAGGGTAGCGGGGTGGTGTACTTC; CDR3aa: CASTEGSGVVYF
v_gene: TRBV13; j_gene: TRBJ2-2; len: 16; abundance: once; d_gene: -; CDR3nt: TGTGCCAGCGAACACCCAACCGAGGGGCCCACCGGGGAGCTGTTTTTT; CDR3aa: CASEHPTEGPTGELFF
v_gene: TRBV19; j_gene: TRBJ1-1; len: 12; abundance: -; d_gene: -; CDR3nt: TGTGCCAGTAGTGTAGGGGGCACTGAAGCTTTCTTT; CDR3aa: CASSVGGTEAFF
v_gene: TRBV19; j_gene: TRBJ1-4; len: 15; abundance: -; d_gene: -; CDR3nt: TGTGCCAGTAGTATAGATGATGCAACTAATGAAAAACTGTTTTTT; CDR3aa: CASSIDDATNEKLFF
v_gene: TRBV5-6; j_gene: TRBJ1-1; len: 11; abundance: -; d_gene: -; CDR3nt: TGTGCCAGCAGCGCATACACTGAAGCTTTCTTT; CDR3aa: CASSAYTEAFF
v_gene: TRBV25-1; j_gene: TRBJ2-3; len: 15; abundance: -; d_gene: TRBD2; CDR3nt: TGTGCCAGCAGTGGGGGAGGGGTCGGCACAGATACGCAGTATTTT; CDR3aa: CASSGGGVGTDTQYF
v_gene: TRBV6-6; j_gene: TRBJ1-1; len: 16; abundance: -; d_gene: -; CDR3nt: TGTGCCAGCACCCAAACGCGGGACAAGCTTGGCACTGAAGCTTTCTTT; CDR3aa: CASTQTRDKLGTEAFF
v_gene: TRBV27; j_gene: TRBJ2-1; len: 17; abundance: -; d_gene: TRBD2; CDR3nt: TGTGCCAGCAGTTTATCGTCTAGCGGGGTGTCCTACAATGAGCAGTTCTTC; CDR3aa: CASSLSSSGVSYNEQFF
v_gene: TRBV27; j_gene: TRBJ2-7; len: 14; abundance: -; d_gene: -; CDR3nt: TGTGCCAGCGCTGGGGAGCCGACGTTCTACGAGCAGTACTTC; CDR3aa: CASAGEPTFYEQYF
v_gene: TRBV21-1; j_gene: TRBJ2-7; len: 19; abundance: -; d_gene: -; CDR3nt: TGTGCCAGCAGCACCCCCCAAGCACGCCGGGACAGGGGAACCTACGAGCAGTACTTC; CDR3aa: CASSTPQARRDRGTYEQYF
v_gene: TRBV11-2; j_gene: TRBJ2-1; len: 14; abundance: -; d_gene: TRBD2; CDR3nt: TGTGCCAGCAGCTTAGCGGGGGGGCTGGATGAGCAGTTCTTC; CDR3aa: CASSLAGGLDEQFF
v_gene: TRBV30; j_gene: TRBJ1-4; len: 13; abundance: -; d_gene: -; CDR3nt: TGTGCCTGGAGTGTTGACAGTGGTGAAAAACTGTTTTTT; CDR3aa: CAWSVDSGEKLFF
v_gene: TRBV27; j_gene: TRBJ2-5; len: 13; abundance: -; d_gene: -; CDR3nt: TGTGCCAGCAGTAGGTCAGGACAAGAGACCCAGTACTTC; CDR3aa: CASSRSGQETQYF
v_gene: TRBV19; j_gene: TRBJ2-1; len: 13; abundance: -; d_gene: TRBD1; CDR3nt: TGTGCCGCCGGTCAGGGGGCTTACAATGAGCAGTTCTTC; CDR3aa: CAAGQGAYNEQFF
v_gene: TRBV2; j_gene: TRBJ2-1; len: 14; abundance: -; d_gene: -; CDR3nt: TGTGCCAGCAGTGAGTGGGAAGCCAACAATGAGCAGTTCTTC; CDR3aa: CASSEWEANNEQFF
v_gene: TRBV7-9; j_gene: TRBJ2-1; len: 15; abundance: -; d_gene: TRBD1; CDR3nt: TGTGCCAGCGCCGACTCGGGGCAGGGGGCGAATGAGCAGTTCTTC; CDR3aa: CASADSGQGANEQFF
v_gene: TRBV6-1; j_gene: TRBJ2-3; len: 15; abundance: -; d_gene: -; CDR3nt: TGTGCCAGCAGTGACGAGGGGGGGGGCACAGATACGCAGTATTTT; CDR3aa: CASSDEGGGTDTQYF
v_gene: TRBV19; j_gene: TRBJ1-1; len: 15; abundance: -; d_gene: -; CDR3nt: TGTGCCAGTAGTATAGGTAAGGGGTTGAACACTGAAGCTTTCTTT; CDR3aa: CASSIGKGLNTEAFF
v_gene: TRBV27; j_gene: TRBJ2-3; len: 15; abundance: -; d_gene: TRBD2; CDR3nt: TGTGCCAGCACCTTGACTAGCGGGGGGGCGGATACGCAGTATTTT; CDR3aa: CASTLTSGGADTQYF
v_gene: TRBV5-1; j_gene: TRBJ1-1; len: 17; abundance: -; d_gene: TRBD1; CDR3nt: TGCGCCAGCAGCGGAGGGACAGGGGGCGAGGTGAACACTGAAGCTTTCTTT; CDR3aa: CASSGGTGGEVNTEAFF